These 10 T cell receptor beta chains were all obtained from the same sample, sequenced in a study of breast tumors, draining lymph nodes, adjacent tissues. Each CDR3 protein is one row after TCRdb ran MiXCR on the multiplex PCR reads. The table has approximately 230,000 distinct CDR3 sequences, roughly a third seen once. Axillary draining lymph nodes of breast cancer patients supplied the node samples. Sequenced sample: axillary lymph node tissue. The receptors derive from a female donor with breast cancer. Some clones in this sample may be carry-over from other donors' samples.

In its sample, this clonotype was seen many times. CDR3 coding DNA: TGTGCCAGCAGCCCATGGCGGACTCTCTACGAGCAGTACTTC. It translates to CASSPWRTLYEQYF. J is TRBJ2-7 and V is TRBV11-1; D may be TRBD2 (5 bases). The ends were cut back, 5 bases at V and 3 bases at J, with 14 bases in the middle. The CDR3 covers 14 residues. Germline CDR1 is SGHAT and CDR2 is FQDESV (reference sequence).

For this clonotype: This may stem from a read error, because a much larger clone lies one nucleotide away. The chain couples TRBV20-1 to TRBJ2-7; 7 bases line up with TRBD2. The germline CDR1 and CDR2 sequences are DFQATT and SNEGSKA (reference sequence). The CDR3 is 11 residues long. The DNA for the CDR3 is TGCAGCCCCGCGGGAGAGGCAGAGCAGTCCTTC. This encodes CSPAGEAEQSF.

This clonotype was seen repeatedly, ten times or more. V gene TRBV4-3 combines with J gene TRBJ1-2; D might be TRBD1 (5 bases). Trimming took off 4 bases at V and 7 bases at J, with 19 bases between the two ends. CDR3 length equals 15 residues. CDR1 LGHNA and CDR2 YSLEER come from the germline V gene. CDR3 nucleotide sequence: TGCGCCAGCAGCCGGATCGGGGGAGAGGGAGTTGGCTACACCTTC. This translates into CASSRIGGEGVGYTF.

DNA for the CDR3: TGCAGTGCTAGAGTCCCCAGGACTAGCGGGAGCGGCTACACCTTC. Translating it yields CSARVPRTSGSGYTF. The gene calls are TRBV20-1 and TRBJ1-2; D call uncertain. Germline lookup yields CDR1 DFQATT and CDR2 SNEGSKA (reference sequence). Trimming left V 1 base short and J 8 bases short, with 20 bases between. This CDR3 contains 15 residues.

This clonotype was counted at least ten times. The rearrangement joins TRBV9 to TRBJ2-2, with D perhaps TRBD1 (5 bases). CDR1 SGDLS and CDR2 YYNGEE come from the germline V gene. Trimming took off 4 bases at V and 5 bases at J, with 18 bases between the two ends. The CDR3 is 16 residues long. The CDR3 coding sequence is TGTGCCAGCAGCCCAAACCACAGGCAAACGACCGGGGAGCTGTTTTTT. Its protein is CASSPNHRQTTGELFF.

At least ten counts were recorded for this clonotype. The V and J genes are TRBV6-4 and TRBJ2-1, with D uncertain. The CDR3 runs to 13 residues. Trimming took 8 bases from V and 4 from J, leaving 12 bases between them. CDR1 is MRHNA, CDR2 SNTAGT, per germline. CDR3 DNA: TGTGCCAGCCTACAGACTCGATACAATGAGCAGTTCTTC. It yields the protein CASLQTRYNEQFF.

This clonotype was recorded at least ten times. The chain has TRBV5-1 and TRBJ2-1, with D unresolved. The germline CDR1 and CDR2 sequences are SGHRS and YFSETQ. This CDR3 contains 12 residues. With 0 bases removed from V and 7 bases from J, the gap between germline ends came to 5 bases. CDR3 nucleotide sequence: TGCGCCAGCAGCTTGGATCCAAATGAGCAGTTCTTC. Its protein product is CASSLDPNEQFF.

In regard to this clonotype: At one end, the junction sequence differs from germline, possibly due to a read error. The CDR3 reads CAWSVLGGRWNYGYAF. In nucleotides, the CDR3 is TGTGCCTGGTCGGTCCTCGGGGGACGGTGGAACTATGGCTACGCCTTC. The chain employs TRBV30 and TRBJ1-2, with D tentatively TRBD1 (5 bases). This CDR3 region has 16 residues. Germline V gene data show CDR1 as GTSNPN and CDR2 as SVGIG (reference sequence).

This clonotype was counted many times. The CDR3 protein is CATSEGRGNQPQHF. CDR3 coding DNA: TGTGCCACCAGTGAAGGCAGGGGGAATCAGCCCCAGCATTTT. This chain links TRBV24-1 with TRBJ1-5; TRBD1 matches 7 bases. This CDR3 is 14 amino acids long. Germline V gene lookup returns CDR1 KGHDR and CDR2 SFDVKD. The junction had 3 bases not matched to a gene; V was cut back by 4 bases and J by 4 bases.

At least ten counts were recorded for this clonotype. The chain couples TRBV12-3 or TRBV12-4 to TRBJ2-1; D ambiguous. The CDR3 totals 11 residues. The V end lost 3 bases, the J end lost 7 bases, and 4 bases lay between the germline ends. CDR3: CASSFRNEQFF. The CDR3 region has the DNA TGTGCCAGCAGTTTTCGTAATGAGCAGTTCTTC.